This TCR beta chain was retrieved from a study of blood T cell repertoires in COVID-19. V gave up 5 bases and J gave up 1 base, with 11 bases separating them. The CDR3 runs 14 residues. Germline V gene sequence: CDR1 SNHLY, CDR2 FYNNEI. Authors' processing steps: Nucleated cell counts were estimated from reference gene primer amplification. The table came from immunoSEQ multiplex PCR; TCRdb's copy has only in-frame clones and leaves some out. Clone size and V and J calls were adopted from that table, with D and trimming inferred from the DNA. Among fewer than 250,000 clones listed, approximately 85% were seen once.

The specimen was peripheral blood. The chain links TRBV2 to TRBJ1-1, with unresolved D. The clonotype originates from a man in his forties with acute or convalescent COVID-19. The CDR3 sequence: CASSSRSRNTEAFF. In DNA form, the CDR3 reads TGTGCCAGCAGTTCTAGAAGCAGGAACACTGAAGCTTTCTTT.